Detailed here is one T cell receptor beta chain. The sample belongs to a study of PD-L1 blockade in urothelial cancer. Study-wide context: Between 0 and 3 prior chemotherapy regimens had been given to patients.

Some clones are missing from TCRdb's copy, which holds only in-frame ones; the method was immunoSEQ multiplex PCR. Here the sample spans about 52,000 clones, 70% to 85% being singletons. The material was PBMCs, obtained around atezolizumab (anti-PD-L1) treatment. This sequence was found in an older man with urothelial cancer.

The DNA for the CDR3 is TGTGCCAGCTCAGACAGCAAGAACACTGAAGCTTTCTTT. Its translation: CASSDSKNTEAFF. This chain joins TRBV18 and TRBJ1-1, with D possibly matching TRBD1 (5 bases). Germline V gene data show CDR1 as KGHSH and CDR2 as LQKENI. V was shortened by 5 bases and J by 1 base, with 8 bases between the two germline ends. This CDR3 is 13 amino acids long.